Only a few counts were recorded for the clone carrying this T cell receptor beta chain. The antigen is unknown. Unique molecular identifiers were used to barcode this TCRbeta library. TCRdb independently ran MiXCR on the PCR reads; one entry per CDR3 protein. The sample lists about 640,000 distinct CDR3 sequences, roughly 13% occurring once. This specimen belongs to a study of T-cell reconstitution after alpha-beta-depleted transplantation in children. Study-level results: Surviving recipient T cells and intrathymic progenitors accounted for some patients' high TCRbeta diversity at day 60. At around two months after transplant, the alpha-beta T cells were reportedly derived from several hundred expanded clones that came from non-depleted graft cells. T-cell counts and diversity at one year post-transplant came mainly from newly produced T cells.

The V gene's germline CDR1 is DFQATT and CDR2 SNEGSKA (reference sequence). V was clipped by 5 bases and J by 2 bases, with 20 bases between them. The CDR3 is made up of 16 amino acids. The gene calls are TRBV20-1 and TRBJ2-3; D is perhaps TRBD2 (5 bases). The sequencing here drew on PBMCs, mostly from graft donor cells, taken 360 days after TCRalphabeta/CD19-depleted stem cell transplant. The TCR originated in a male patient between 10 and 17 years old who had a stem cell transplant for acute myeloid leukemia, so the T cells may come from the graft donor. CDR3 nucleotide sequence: TGCAGTGCTGGGGTGCCTAGCCGAATCCTCACAGATACGCAGTATTTT. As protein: CSAGVPSRILTDTQYF.